This T cell receptor beta chain was recorded in a study of lymphopenia after photon versus proton radiotherapy. The data were produced by immunoSEQ multiplex PCR, yet TCRdb's version contains in-frame clones alone and is incomplete. The sample lists around 15,000 clones; less than 90% were seen once. The CDR3 runs to 16 residues. CDR1 and CDR2 from the germline V gene are SGHAT and FQNNGV. With 5 bases removed from V and 4 bases from J, the gap between germline ends came to 17 bases. The clonotype comes from a woman aged 55 to 70 with cholangiocarcinoma. Some clones in this sample may be carry-over from other donors' samples. The chain uses TRBV11-2 and TRBJ2-2, with D tentatively TRBD1 or TRBD2 (5 bases each). This specimen consisted of peripheral blood, obtained from a patient treated with proton-based radiotherapy. The CDR3 spells CASSPLRDRITGELFF. The CDR3 region has the DNA TGTGCCAGCAGCCCCCTCCGGGACCGAATCACCGGGGAGCTGTTTTTT.